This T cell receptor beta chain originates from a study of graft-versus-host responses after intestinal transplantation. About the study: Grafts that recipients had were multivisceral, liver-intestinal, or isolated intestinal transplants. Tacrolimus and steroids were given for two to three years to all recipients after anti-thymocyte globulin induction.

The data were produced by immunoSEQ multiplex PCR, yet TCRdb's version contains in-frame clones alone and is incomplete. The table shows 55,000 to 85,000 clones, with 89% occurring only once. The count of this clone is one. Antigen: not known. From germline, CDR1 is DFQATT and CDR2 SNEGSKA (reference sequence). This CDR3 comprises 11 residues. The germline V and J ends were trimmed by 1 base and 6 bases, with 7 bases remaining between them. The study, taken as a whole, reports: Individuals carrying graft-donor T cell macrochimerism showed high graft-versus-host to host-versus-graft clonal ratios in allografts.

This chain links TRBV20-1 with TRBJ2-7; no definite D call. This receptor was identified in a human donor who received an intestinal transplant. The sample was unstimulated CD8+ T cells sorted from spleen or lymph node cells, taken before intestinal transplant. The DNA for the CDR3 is TGCAGTGCTAGAGTGGCACCCGAGCAGTACTTC. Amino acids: CSARVAPEQYF.